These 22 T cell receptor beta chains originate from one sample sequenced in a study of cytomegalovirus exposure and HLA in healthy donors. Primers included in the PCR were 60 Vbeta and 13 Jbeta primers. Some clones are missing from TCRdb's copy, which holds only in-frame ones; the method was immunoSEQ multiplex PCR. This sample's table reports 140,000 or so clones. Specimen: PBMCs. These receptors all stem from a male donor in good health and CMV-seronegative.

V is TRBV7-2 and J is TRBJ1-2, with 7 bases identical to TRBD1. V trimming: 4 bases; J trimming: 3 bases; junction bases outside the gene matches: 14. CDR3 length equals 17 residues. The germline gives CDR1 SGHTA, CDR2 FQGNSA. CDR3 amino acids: CASSSHLSRDRHYGYTF. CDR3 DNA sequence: TGTGCCAGCAGCTCCCACCTGAGCCGGGACAGACACTATGGCTACACCTTC.

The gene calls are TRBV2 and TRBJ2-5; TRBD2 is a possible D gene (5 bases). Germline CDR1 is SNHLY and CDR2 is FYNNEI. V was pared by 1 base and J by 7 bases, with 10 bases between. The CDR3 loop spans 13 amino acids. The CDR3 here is CASSEELAGTQYF. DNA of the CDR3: TGTGCCAGCAGTGAAGAGCTGGCGGGGACCCAGTACTTC. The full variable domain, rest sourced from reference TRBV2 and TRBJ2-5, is EPEVTQTPSHQVTQMGQEVILRCVPISNHLYFYWYRQILGQKVEFLVSFYNNEISEKSEIFDDQFSVERPDGSNFTLKIRSTKLEDSAMYFCASSEELAGTQYFGPGTRLLVL.

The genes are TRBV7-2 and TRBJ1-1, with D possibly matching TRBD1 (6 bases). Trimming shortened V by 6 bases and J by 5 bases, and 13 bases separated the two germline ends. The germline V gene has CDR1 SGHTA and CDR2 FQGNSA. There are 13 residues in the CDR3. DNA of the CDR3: TGTGCCAGCAGGATTGAGGGGGGGACTGAAGCTTTCTTT. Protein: CASRIEGGTEAFF.

Here the CDR3 DNA reads TGTGCCAGCAGCGTAGATGCAGGGGCGAACACCGGGGAGCTGTTTTTT. Its translation: CASSVDAGANTGELFF. This chain joins TRBV9 and TRBJ2-2, with a weak D call TRBD1 (6 bases). CDR1 SGDLS and CDR2 YYNGEE come from the germline V gene. V dropped 0 bases and J dropped 0 bases, with 9 bases sitting between them. The CDR3 totals 16 residues. The full variable domain, rest sourced from reference TRBV9 and TRBJ2-2, is DSGVTQTPKHLITATGQRVTLRCSPRSGDLSVYWYQQSLDQGLQFLIQYYNGEERAKGNILERFSAQQFPDLHSELNLSSLELGDSALYFCASSVDAGANTGELFFGEGSRLTVL.

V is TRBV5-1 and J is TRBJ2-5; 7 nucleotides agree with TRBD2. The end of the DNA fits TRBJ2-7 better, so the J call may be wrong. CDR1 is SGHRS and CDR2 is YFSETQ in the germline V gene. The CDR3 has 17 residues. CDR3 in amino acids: CASSFGLAGVSSYEQYF. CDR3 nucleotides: TGCGCCAGCAGCTTCGGGCTTGCGGGGGTTTCCTCCTACGAGCAGTACTTC.

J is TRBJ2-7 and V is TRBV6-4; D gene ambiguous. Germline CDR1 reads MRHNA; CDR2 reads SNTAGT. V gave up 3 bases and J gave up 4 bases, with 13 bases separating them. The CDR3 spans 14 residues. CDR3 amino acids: CASSDWQGVYEQYF. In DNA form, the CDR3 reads TGTGCCAGCAGTGATTGGCAAGGAGTATACGAGCAGTACTTC.

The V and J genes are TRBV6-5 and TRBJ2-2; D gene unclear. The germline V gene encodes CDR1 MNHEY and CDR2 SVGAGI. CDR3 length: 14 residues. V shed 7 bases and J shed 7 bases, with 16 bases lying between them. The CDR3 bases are TGTGCCAGCACCCGGTTGTCCCACGGCGGGGAGCTGTTTTTT. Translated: CASTRLSHGGELFF.

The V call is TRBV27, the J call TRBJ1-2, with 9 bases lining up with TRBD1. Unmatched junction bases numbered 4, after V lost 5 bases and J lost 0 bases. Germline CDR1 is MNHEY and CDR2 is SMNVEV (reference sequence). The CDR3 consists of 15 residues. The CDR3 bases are TGTGCCAGCAGTCCACGGGACAGGGCTAACTATGGCTACACCTTC. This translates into CASSPRDRANYGYTF.

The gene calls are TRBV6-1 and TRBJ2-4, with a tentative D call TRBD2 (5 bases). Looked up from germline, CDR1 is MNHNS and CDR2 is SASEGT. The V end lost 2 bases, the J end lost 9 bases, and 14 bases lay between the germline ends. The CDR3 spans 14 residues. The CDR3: CASSEIPGKVIQYF. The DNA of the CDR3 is TGTGCCAGCAGTGAAATTCCCGGGAAAGTCATTCAGTACTTC.

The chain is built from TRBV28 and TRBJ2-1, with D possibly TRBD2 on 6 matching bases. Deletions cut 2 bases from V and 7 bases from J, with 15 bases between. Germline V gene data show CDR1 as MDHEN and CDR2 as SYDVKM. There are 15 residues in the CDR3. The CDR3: CASSLLRGWGNEQFF. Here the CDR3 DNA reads TGTGCCAGCAGTTTACTGCGGGGATGGGGTAATGAGCAGTTCTTC. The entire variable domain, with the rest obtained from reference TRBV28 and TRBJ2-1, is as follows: DVKVTQSSRYLVKRTGEKVFLECVQDMDHENMFWYRQDPGLGLRLIYFSYDVKMKEKGDIPEGYSVSREKKERFSLILESASTNQTSMYLCASSLLRGWGNEQFFGPGTRLTVL.

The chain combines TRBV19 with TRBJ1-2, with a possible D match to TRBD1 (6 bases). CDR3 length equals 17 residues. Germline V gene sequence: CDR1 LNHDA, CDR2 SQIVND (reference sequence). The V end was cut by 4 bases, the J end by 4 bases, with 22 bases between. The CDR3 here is CASSSLDFRRGAYGYTF. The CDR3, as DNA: TGTGCCAGTAGTAGTTTGGACTTCAGGCGGGGGGCCTATGGCTACACCTTC. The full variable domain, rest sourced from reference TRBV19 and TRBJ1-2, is DGGITQSPKYLFRKEGQNVTLSCEQNLNHDAMYWYRQDPGQGLRLIYYSQIVNDFQKGDIAEGYSVSREKKESFPLTVTSAQKNPTAFYLCASSSLDFRRGAYGYTFGSGTRLTVV.

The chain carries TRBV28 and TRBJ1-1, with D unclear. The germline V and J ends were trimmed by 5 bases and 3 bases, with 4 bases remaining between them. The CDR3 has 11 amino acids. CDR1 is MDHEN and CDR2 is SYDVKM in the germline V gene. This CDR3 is CASSTYTEAFF. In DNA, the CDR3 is TGTGCCAGCAGTACTTACACTGAAGCTTTCTTT. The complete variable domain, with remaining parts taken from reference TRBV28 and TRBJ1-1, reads DVKVTQSSRYLVKRTGEKVFLECVQDMDHENMFWYRQDPGLGLRLIYFSYDVKMKEKGDIPEGYSVSREKKERFSLILESASTNQTSMYLCASSTYTEAFFGQGTRLTVV.

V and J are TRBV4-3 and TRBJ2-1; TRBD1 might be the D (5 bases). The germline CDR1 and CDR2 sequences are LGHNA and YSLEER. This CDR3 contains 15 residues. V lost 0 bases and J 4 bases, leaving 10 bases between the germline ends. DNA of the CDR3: TGCGCCAGCAGCCAAGAGGGGCAGCTATACAATGAGCAGTTCTTC. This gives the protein CASSQEGQLYNEQFF.

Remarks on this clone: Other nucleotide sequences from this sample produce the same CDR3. The CDR3 DNA reads as TGTGCCAGCTCCCCCGCGGCAGCCTATGGCTACACCTTC. Its translation: CASSPAAAYGYTF. The V and J genes are TRBV18 and TRBJ1-2; D call uncertain. V was pared by 6 bases and J by 4 bases, with 12 bases between. Germline CDR1 KGHSH, CDR2 LQKENI. The CDR3 sequence is 13 residues long.

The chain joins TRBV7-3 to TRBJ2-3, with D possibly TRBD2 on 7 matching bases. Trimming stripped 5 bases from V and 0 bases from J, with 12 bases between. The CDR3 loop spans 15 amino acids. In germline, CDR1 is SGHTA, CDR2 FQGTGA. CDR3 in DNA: TGTGCCAGCAGCGGGGGGGCAACTAGCACAGATACGCAGTATTTT. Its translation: CASSGGATSTDTQYF. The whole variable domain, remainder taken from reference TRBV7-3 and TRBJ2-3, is GAGVSQTPSNKVTEKGKYVELRCDPISGHTALYWYRQSLGQGPEFLIYFQGTGAADDSGLPNDRFFAVRPEGSVSTLKIQRTERGDSAVYLCASSGGATSTDTQYFGPGTRLTVL.

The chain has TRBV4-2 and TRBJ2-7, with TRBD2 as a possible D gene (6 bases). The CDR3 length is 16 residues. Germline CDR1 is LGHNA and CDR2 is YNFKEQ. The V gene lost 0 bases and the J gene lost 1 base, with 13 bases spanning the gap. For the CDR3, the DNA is TGTGCCAGCAGCCAAGATAAAGCGGGTGTTTCCTACGAGCAGTACTTC. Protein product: CASSQDKAGVSYEQYF.

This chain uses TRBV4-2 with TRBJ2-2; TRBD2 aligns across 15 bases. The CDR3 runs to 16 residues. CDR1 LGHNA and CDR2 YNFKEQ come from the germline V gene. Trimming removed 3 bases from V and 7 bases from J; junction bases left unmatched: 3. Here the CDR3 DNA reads TGTGCCAGCAGCCACCGGACTAGCGGGGGGGACGGGGAGCTGTTTTTT. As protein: CASSHRTSGGDGELFF.

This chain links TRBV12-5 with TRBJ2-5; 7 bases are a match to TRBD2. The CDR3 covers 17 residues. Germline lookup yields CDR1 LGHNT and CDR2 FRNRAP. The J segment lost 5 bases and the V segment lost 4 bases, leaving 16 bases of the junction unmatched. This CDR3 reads CASGSTSGVGLGETQYF. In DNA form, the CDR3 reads TGTGCTAGTGGTTCCACGAGCGGGGTAGGGTTGGGCGAGACCCAGTACTTC.

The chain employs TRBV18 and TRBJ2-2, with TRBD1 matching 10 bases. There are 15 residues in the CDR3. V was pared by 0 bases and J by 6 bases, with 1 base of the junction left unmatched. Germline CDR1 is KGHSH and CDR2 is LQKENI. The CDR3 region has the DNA TGTGCCAGCTCACCACCGGGGACAGGGGCCGGGGAGCTGTTTTTT. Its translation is CASSPPGTGAGELFF.

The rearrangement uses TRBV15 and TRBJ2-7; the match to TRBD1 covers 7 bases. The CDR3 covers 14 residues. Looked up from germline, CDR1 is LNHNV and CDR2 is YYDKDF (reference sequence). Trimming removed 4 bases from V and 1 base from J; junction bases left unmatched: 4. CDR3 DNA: TGTGCCACCAGCAAAGGGACAGCATCCTACGAGCAGTACTTC. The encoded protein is CATSKGTASYEQYF.

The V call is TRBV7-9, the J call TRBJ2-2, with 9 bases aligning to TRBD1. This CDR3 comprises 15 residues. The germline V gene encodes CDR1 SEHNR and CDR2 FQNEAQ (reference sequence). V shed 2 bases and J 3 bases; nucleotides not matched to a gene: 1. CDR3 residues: CASSLRQGDTGELFF. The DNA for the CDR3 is TGTGCCAGCAGCTTAAGACAGGGGGACACCGGGGAGCTGTTTTTT.

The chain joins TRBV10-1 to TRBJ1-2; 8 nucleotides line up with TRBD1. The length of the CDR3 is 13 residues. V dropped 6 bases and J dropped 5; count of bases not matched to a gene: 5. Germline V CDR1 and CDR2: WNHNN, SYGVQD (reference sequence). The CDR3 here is CASSGQGAYGYTF. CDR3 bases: TGCGCCAGCAGCGGACAGGGCGCATATGGCTACACCTTC.